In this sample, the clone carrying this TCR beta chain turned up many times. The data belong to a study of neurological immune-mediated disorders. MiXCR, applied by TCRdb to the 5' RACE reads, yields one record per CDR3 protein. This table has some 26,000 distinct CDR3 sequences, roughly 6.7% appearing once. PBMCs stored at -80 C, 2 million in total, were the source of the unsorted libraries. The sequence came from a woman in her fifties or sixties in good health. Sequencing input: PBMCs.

The CDR3 nucleotides read TGTGCCACCAGTGACTTCCCGAGGGTTGACAATGAGCAGTTCTTC. This encodes CATSDFPRVDNEQFF. V and J are TRBV24-1 and TRBJ2-1, with D perhaps TRBD2 (5 bases). Germline V CDR1 and CDR2: KGHDR, SFDVKD. The CDR3 consists of 15 residues. V lost 4 bases, J lost 5 bases, and 14 bases lay in between.